A single sample gave rise to the 9 T cell receptor beta chains below, sequenced in a study of blood T cell repertoires in COVID-19. Assay used: immunoSEQ multiplex PCR; TCRdb lists only in-frame clones, some missing. Of 200,000 to 250,000 clones in the sample, around 89% were seen once. The sample consisted of PBMCs or T cells enriched from blood (not recorded which). The receptor source for this set is a woman aged 25-40 years who had recovered from COVID-19.

The J gene is TRBJ1-3, the V gene TRBV2, with D possibly being TRBD1 (5 bases). V shed 6 bases and J shed 4 bases, with 16 bases lying between them. The germline V gene has CDR1 SNHLY and CDR2 FYNNEI. The CDR3 contains 15 residues. In DNA form, the CDR3 reads TGTGCCAGCAGCTCCGCTTGGGGGGAAGGAAACACCATATATTTT. Translated, it gives CASSSAWGEGNTIYF.

CDR3 sequence reads: CASSHGTRPTFEQYF. The CDR3 coding sequence is TGCGCCAGCAGCCACGGGACTAGACCCACCTTTGAGCAGTACTTC. The chain is built from TRBV5-1 and TRBJ2-7; 8 positions agree with TRBD2. The CDR3 length is 15 residues. In germline, CDR1 is SGHRS, CDR2 YFSETQ. Losses at the gene ends were 4 bases for V and 7 bases for J; bases not matched to a gene: 13. Using reference TRBV5-1 and TRBJ2-7 for the parts outside the CDR3, the full variable domain is KAGVTQTPRYLIKTRGQQVTLSCSPISGHRSVSWYQQTPGQGLQFLFEYFSETQRNKGNFPGRFSGRQFSNSRSEMNVSTLELGDSALYLCASSHGTRPTFEQYFGPGTRLTVT.

This chain uses TRBV29-1 with TRBJ1-2; D might be TRBD1 (5 bases). Germline values: CDR1 SQVTM, CDR2 ANQGSEA. The V end lost 4 bases, the J end lost 7 bases, and 10 bases lay between the germline ends. The CDR3 is 11 residues long. CDR3 nucleotides: TGCAGCGTTGCAGGGTTGAGTGGCTACACCTTC. It translates to CSVAGLSGYTF.

V gene TRBV27 combines with J gene TRBJ2-2; D remains unclear. Germline loops: CDR1 MNHEY, CDR2 SMNVEV (reference sequence). V dropped 3 bases and J dropped 6 bases, with 5 bases sitting between them. This CDR3 has 12 residues. CDR3 in amino acids: CASSFLPGELFF. CDR3 DNA: TGTGCCAGCAGTTTTCTCCCCGGGGAGCTGTTTTTT.

This clone was seen only once. The chain combines TRBV30 with TRBJ1-6; D is possibly TRBD1 (5 bases). Germline CDR1 and CDR2: GTSNPN and SVGIG (reference sequence). V shed 2 bases and J shed 6 bases, with 11 bases lying between them. The CDR3 spans 14 residues. The CDR3 sequence: CAWSLRVSNSPLHF. In DNA form, the CDR3 reads TGTGCCTGGAGTCTCAGGGTCTCTAATTCACCCCTCCACTTT.

The chain uses TRBV25-1 and TRBJ1-6; D uncertain. Germline V gene lookup returns CDR1 MGHDK and CDR2 SYGVNS. The CDR3 has 13 residues. V was trimmed by 3 bases and J by 4 bases, leaving 4 bases between them. CDR3 nucleotides: TGTGCCAGCAGTGACAGATATAATTCACCCCTCCACTTT. It encodes CASSDRYNSPLHF. The full variable domain, its missing parts supplied by reference TRBV25-1 and TRBJ1-6, is EADIYQTPRYLVIGTGKKITLECSQTMGHDKMYWYQQDPGMELHLIHYSYGVNSTEKGDLSSESTVSRIRTEHFPLTLESARPSHTSQYLCASSDRYNSPLHFGNGTRLTVT.

The V gene is TRBV7-6, the J gene TRBJ1-1, with 8 bases identical to TRBD1. V gave up 5 bases and J gave up 8 bases; unmatched junction bases: 10. CDR3 length: 14 amino acids. CDR1 and CDR2 (germline): SGHVS, FNYEAQ. The CDR3 region is CASSPGGRDREAFF. The CDR3 nucleotides are TGTGCCAGCAGCCCAGGGGGCCGGGACAGGGAAGCTTTCTTT.

This chain connects TRBV7-9 to TRBJ1-2; 7 nucleotides match TRBD1. The length of the CDR3 is 13 residues. Germline-derived CDR1 and CDR2 are SEHNR and FQNEAQ (reference sequence). After removal of 5 bases from V and 4 bases from J, the junction contained 4 bases not matched to a gene. The CDR3 here is CASSPTGRYGYTF. CDR3 DNA: TGTGCCAGCAGCCCGACAGGGCGCTATGGCTACACCTTC.

The rearrangement uses TRBV30 and TRBJ1-1; TRBD1 might be the D (5 bases). The germline CDR1 and CDR2 sequences are GTSNPN and SVGIG (reference sequence). V lost 0 bases and J 11 bases, leaving 19 bases between the germline ends. The CDR3 extends over 14 amino acids. Here the CDR3 reads CAWSVQGIMLMAFF. Here the CDR3 DNA reads TGTGCCTGGAGTGTTCAGGGTATAATGTTAATGGCTTTCTTT.